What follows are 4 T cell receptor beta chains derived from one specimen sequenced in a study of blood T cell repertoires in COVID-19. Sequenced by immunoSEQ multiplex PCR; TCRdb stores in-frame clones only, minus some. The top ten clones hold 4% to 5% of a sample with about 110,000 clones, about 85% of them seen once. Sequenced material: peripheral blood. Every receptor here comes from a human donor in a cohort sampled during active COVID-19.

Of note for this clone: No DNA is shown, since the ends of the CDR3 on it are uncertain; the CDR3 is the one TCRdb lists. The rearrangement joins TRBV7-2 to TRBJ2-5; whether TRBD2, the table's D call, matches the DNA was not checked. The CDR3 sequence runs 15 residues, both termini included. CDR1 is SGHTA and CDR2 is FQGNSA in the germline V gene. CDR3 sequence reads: CASSFGAGRAETQYF.

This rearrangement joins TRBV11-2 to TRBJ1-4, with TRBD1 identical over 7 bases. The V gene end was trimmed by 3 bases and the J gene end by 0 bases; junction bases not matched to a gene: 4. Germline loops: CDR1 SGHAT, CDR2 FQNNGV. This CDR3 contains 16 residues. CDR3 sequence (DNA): TGTGCCAGCAGCTTGGGACAGAGAACAACTAATGAAAAACTGTTTTTT. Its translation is CASSLGQRTTNEKLFF.

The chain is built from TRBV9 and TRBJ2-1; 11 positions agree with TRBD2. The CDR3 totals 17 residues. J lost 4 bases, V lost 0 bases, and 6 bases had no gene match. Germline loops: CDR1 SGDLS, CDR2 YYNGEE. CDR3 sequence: CASSVGSSGRSYNEQFF. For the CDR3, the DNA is TGTGCCAGCAGCGTAGGATCTAGCGGGAGGTCATACAATGAGCAGTTCTTC.

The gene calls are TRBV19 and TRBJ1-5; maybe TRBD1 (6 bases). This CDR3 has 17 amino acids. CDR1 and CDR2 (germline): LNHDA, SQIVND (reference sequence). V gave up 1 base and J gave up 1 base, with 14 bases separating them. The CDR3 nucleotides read TGTGCCAGTAGTATAGGGGCACAGGGAAGGAGCAATCAGCCCCAGCATTTT. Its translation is CASSIGAQGRSNQPQHF.